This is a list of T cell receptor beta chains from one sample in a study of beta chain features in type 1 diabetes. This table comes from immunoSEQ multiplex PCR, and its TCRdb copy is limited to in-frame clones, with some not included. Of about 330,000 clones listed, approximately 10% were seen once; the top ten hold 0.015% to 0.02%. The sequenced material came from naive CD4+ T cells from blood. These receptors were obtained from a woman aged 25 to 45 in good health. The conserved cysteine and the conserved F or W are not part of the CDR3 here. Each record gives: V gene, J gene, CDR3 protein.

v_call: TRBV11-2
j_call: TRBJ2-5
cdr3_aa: ASRSNRASGSPQETQY

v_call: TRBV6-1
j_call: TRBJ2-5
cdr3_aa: ASSTHQETQY

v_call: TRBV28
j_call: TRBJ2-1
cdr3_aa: ASSPHSLVISQGF

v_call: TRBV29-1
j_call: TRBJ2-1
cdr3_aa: SVEDQGNEQF

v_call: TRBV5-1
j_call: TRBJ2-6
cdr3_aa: ASSLGASGANVLT

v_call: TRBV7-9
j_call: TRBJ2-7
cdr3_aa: ASSPTGQGHEQY

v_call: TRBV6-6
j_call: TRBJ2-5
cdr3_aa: ASRTGSPETQY

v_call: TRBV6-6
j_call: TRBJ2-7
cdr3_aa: ASSPLRTSGSYEQY

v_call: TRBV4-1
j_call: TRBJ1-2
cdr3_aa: ASSQITPRDPYGYT

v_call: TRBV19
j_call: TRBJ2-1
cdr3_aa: ASTESGTGGYNEQF

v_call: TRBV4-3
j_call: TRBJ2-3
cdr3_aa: ASSQTAGETDTQY

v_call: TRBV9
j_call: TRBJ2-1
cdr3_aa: ASSRAGAGRRNEQF

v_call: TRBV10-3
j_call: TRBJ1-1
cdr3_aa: AISDDSLNTEAF

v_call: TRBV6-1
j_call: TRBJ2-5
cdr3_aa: ASRALDRGETQY

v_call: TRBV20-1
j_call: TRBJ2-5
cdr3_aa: SARAETQY

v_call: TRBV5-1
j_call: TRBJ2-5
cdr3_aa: ASSLDSGSKTQY

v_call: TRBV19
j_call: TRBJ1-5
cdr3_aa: ASSLADSNQPQH

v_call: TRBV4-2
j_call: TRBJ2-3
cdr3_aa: ASSHQRGGQGTDTQY

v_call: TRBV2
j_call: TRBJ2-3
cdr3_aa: AGSPAGAPTDTQY

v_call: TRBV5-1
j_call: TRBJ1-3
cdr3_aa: ASSLGSGTGNTIY

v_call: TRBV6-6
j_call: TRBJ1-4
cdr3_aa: ASSYSIPGGEKLF

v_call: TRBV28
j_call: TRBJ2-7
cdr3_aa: ASSFPGLLPKGQY

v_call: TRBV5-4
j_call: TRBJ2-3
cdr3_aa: ASSLLKLADSTDTQY